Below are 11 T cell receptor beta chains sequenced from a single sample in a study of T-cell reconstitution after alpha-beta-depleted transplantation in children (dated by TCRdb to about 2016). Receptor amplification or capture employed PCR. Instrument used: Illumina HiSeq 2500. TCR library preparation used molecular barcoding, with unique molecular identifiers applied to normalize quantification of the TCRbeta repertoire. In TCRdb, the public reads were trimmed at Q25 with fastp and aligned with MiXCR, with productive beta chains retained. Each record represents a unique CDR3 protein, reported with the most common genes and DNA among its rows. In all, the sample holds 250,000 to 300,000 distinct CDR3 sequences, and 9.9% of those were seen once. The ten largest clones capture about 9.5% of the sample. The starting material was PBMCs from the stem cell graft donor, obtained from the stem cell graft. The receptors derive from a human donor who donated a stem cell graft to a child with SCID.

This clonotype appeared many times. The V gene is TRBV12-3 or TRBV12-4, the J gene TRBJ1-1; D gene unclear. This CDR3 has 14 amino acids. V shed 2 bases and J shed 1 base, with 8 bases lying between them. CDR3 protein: CASSLLGPNTEAFF. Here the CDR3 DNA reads TGTGCCAGCAGTTTATTGGGTCCGAACACTGAAGCTTTCTTT.

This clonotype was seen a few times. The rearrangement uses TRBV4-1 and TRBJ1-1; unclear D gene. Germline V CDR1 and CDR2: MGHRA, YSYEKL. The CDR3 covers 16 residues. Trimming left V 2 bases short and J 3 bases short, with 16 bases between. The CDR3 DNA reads TGCGCCAGCAGCCAATGGCTAGAGGGTAAGGACACTGAAGCTTTCTTT. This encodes CASSQWLEGKDTEAFF.

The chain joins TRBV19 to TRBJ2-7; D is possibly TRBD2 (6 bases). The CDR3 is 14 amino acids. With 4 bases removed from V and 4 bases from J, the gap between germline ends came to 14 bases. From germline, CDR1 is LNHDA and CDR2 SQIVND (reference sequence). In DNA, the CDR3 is TGTGCCAGTAGTACAGCCGGGACTTTTTACGAGCAGTACTTC. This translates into CASSTAGTFYEQYF.

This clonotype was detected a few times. This CDR3 is CASSEHGQGIDEQYF. The CDR3 coding sequence is TGCGCCAGCAGTGAACACGGACAGGGTATCGACGAGCAGTACTTC. This chain joins TRBV10-1 and TRBJ2-7; TRBD1 matches at 8 bases. Germline V CDR1 and CDR2: WNHNN, SYGVQD (reference sequence). Trimming at V came to 3 bases and at J to 5 bases, leaving 9 bases not matched to a gene. CDR3 size: 15 residues.

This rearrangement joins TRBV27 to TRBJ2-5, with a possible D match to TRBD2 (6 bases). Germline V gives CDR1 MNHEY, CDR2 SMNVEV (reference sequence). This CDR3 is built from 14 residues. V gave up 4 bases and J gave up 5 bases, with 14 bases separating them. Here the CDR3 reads CASSSPGRWETQYF. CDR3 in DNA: TGTGCCAGCAGTTCCCCAGGGAGGTGGGAGACCCAGTACTTC.

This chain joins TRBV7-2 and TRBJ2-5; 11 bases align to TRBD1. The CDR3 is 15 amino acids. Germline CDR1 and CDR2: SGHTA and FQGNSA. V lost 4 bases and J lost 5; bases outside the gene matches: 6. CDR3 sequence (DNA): TGTGCCAGCAGCTACGGGGACAGGGGGTTTGAGACCCAGTACTTC. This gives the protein CASSYGDRGFETQYF.

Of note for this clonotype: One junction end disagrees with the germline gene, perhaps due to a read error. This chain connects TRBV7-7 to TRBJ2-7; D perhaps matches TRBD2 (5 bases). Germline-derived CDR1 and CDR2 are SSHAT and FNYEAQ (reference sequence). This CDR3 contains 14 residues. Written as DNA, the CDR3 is TGTGCTAGCAGCACCTCGAGGGCCTCCTACGAGCAGTACTTC. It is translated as CASSTSRASYEQYF.

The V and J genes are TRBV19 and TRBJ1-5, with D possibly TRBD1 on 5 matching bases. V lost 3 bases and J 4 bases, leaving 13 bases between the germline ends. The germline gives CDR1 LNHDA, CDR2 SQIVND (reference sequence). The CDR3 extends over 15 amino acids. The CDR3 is CASSIGTFGNQPQHF. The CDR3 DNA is TGTGCCAGTAGTATCGGGACCTTTGGGAATCAGCCCCAGCATTTT.

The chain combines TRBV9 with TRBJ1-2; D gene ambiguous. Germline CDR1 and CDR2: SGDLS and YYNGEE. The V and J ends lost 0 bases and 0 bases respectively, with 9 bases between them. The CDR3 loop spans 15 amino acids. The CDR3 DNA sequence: TGTGCCAGCAGCGTAGATTTGCGAGCTAACTATGGCTACACCTTC. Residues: CASSVDLRANYGYTF.

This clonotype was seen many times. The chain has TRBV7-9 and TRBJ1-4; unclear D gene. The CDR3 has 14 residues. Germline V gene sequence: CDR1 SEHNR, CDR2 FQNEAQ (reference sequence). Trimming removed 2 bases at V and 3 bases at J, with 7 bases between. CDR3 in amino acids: CASSLRSANEKLFF. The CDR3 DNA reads TGTGCCAGCAGCTTAAGGTCAGCTAATGAAAAACTGTTTTTT.

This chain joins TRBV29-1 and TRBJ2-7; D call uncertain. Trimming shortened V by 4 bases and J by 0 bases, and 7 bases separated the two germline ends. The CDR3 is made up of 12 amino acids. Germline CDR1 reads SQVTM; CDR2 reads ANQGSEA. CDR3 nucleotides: TGCAGCGTTGGAGTGAGCTCCTACGAGCAGTACTTC. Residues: CSVGVSSYEQYF.